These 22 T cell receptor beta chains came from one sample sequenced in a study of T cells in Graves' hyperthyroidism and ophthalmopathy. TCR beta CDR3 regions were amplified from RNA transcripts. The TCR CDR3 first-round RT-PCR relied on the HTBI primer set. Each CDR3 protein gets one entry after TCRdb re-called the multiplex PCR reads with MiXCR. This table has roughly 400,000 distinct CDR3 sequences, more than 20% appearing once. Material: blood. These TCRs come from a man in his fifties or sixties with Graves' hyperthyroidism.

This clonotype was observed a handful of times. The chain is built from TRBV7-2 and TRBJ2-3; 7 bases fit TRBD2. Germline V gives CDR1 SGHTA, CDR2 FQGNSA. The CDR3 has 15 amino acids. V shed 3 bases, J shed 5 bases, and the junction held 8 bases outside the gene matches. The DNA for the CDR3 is TGTGCCAGCAGCTTCATCGCGGGAGCGGGAGATACGCAGTATTTT. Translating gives CASSFIAGAGDTQYF.

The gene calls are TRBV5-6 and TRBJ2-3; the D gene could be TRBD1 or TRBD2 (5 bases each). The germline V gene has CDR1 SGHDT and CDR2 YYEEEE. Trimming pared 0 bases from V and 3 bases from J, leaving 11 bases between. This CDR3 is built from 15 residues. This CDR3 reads CASSLGGTVTDTQYF. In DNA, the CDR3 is TGTGCCAGCAGCTTGGGAGGGACGGTAACAGATACGCAGTATTTT.

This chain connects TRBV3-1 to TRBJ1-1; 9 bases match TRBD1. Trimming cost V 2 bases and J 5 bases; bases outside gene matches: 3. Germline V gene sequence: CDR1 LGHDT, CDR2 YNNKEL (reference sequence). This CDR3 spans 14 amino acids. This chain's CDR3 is CASSQYRGQTEAFF. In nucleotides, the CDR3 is TGTGCCAGCAGCCAATACAGGGGGCAAACTGAAGCTTTCTTT.

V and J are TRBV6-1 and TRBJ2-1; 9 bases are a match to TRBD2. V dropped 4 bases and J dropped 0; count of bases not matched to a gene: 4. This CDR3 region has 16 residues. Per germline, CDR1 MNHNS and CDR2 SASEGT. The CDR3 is CASSVIAGDSYNEQFF. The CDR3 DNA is TGTGCCAGCAGTGTCATAGCGGGGGACTCCTACAATGAGCAGTTCTTC.

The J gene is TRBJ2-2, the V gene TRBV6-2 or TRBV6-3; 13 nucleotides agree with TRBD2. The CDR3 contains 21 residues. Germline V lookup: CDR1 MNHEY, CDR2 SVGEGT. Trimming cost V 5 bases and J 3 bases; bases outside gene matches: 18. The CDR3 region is CASSVNTPGLAGRADTGELFF. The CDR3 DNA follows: TGTGCCAGCAGTGTAAATACTCCGGGACTAGCGGGGAGAGCTGACACCGGGGAGCTGTTTTTT.

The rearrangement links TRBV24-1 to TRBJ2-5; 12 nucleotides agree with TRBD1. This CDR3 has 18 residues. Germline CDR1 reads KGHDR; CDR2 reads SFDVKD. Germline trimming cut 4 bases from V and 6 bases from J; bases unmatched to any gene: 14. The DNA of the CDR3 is TGTGCCACCAGTGACGGGACAGGGGGCCTTTTATTAGGACAGACCCAGTACTTC. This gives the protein CATSDGTGGLLLGQTQYF.

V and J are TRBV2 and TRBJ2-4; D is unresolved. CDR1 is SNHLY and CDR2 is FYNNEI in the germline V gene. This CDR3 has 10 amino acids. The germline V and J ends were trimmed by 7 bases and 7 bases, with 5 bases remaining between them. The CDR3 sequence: CASKGNIQYF. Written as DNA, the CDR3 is TGTGCCAGCAAAGGGAACATTCAGTACTTC.

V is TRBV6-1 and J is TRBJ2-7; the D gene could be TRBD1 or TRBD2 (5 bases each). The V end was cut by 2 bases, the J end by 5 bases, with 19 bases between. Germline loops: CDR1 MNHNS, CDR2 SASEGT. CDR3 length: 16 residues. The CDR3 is CASSEIWGQLGDEQYF. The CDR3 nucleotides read TGTGCCAGCAGTGAAATATGGGGTCAACTGGGGGACGAGCAGTACTTC.

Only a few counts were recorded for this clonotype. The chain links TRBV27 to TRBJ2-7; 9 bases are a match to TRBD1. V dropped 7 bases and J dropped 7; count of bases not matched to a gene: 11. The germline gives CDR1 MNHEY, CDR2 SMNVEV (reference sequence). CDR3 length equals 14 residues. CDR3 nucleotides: TGTGCCAGCACGCCGGGACAGGGATCTTTGGAGCAGTACTTC. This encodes CASTPGQGSLEQYF.

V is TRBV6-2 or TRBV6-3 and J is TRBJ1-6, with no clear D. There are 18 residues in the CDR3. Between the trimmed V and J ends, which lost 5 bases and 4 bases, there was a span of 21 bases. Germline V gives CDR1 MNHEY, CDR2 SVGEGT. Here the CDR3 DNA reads TGTGCCAGCAGTGAGTCGAGCCGAACGGGAGTATATAATTCACCCCTCCACTTT. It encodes CASSESSRTGVYNSPLHF.

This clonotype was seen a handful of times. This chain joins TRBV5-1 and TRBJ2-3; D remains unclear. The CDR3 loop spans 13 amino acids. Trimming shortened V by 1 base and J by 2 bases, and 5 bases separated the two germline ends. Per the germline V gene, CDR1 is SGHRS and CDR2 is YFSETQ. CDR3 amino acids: CASSLTYTDTQYF. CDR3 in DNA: TGCGCCAGCAGCTTGACCTACACAGATACGCAGTATTTT. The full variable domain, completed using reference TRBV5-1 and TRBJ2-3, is KAGVTQTPRYLIKTRGQQVTLSCSPISGHRSVSWYQQTPGQGLQFLFEYFSETQRNKGNFPGRFSGRQFSNSRSEMNVSTLELGDSALYLCASSLTYTDTQYFGPGTRLTVL.

In DNA, the CDR3 is TGTGCCAGTAGCCTACTTGGACTAGCCCACAATGAGCAGTTCTTC. Its protein product is CASSLLGLAHNEQFF. V usage is TRBV19 and J usage is TRBJ2-1; TRBD2 aligns across 8 bases. The J segment lost 5 bases and the V segment lost 6 bases, leaving 9 bases of the junction unmatched. Germline V gene lookup returns CDR1 LNHDA and CDR2 SQIVND (reference sequence). The CDR3 runs to 15 residues.

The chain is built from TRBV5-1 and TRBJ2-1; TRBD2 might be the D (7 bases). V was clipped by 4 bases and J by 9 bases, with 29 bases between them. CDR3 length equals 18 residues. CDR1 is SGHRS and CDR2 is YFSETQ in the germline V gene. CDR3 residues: CASSPQGGGPTFVLEQFF. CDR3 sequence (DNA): TGCGCCAGCAGCCCACAAGGGGGAGGGCCGACATTCGTACTTGAGCAGTTCTTC.

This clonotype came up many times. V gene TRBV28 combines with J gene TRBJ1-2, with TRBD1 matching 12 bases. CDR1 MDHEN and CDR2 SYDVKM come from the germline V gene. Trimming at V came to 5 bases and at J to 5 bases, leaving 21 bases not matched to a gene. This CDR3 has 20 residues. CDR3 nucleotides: TGTGCCAGCAGTCTTGACGCCGCCGGGACAGGGGGCGGCCCTCGATATGGCTACACCTTC. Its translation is CASSLDAAGTGGGPRYGYTF.

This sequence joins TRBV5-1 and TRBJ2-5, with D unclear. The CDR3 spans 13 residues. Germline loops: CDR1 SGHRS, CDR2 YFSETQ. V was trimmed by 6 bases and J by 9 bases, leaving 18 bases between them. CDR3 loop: CASNQDAPTAQYF. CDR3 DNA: TGCGCCAGCAACCAAGATGCACCCACGGCCCAGTACTTC.

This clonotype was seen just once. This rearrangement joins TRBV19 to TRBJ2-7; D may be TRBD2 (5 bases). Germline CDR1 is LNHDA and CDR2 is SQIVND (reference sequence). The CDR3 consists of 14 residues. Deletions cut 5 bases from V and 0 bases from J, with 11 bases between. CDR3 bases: TGTGCCAGTAGTTCGAGGGAGAACTCCTACGAGCAGTACTTC. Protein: CASSSRENSYEQYF. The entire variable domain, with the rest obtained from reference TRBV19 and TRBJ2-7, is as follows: DGGITQSPKYLFRKEGQNVTLSCEQNLNHDAMYWYRQDPGQGLRLIYYSQIVNDFQKGDIAEGYSVSREKKESFPLTVTSAQKNPTAFYLCASSSRENSYEQYFGPGTRLTVT.

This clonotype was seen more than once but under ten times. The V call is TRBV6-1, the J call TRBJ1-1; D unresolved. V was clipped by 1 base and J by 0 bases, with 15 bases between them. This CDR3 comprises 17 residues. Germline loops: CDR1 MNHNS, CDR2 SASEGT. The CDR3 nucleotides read TGTGCCAGCAGTGAAGTAGGTCGGTCCCTAATGAACACTGAAGCTTTCTTT. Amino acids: CASSEVGRSLMNTEAFF.

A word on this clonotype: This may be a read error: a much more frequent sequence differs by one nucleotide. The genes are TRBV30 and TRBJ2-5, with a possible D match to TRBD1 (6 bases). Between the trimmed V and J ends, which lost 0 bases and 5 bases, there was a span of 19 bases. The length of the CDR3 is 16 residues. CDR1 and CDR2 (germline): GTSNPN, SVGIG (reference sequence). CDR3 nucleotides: TGTGCCTGGAGTGTCTCCCGGACAGTCCAGTGGGAGACCCAGTACTTC. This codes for CAWSVSRTVQWETQYF.

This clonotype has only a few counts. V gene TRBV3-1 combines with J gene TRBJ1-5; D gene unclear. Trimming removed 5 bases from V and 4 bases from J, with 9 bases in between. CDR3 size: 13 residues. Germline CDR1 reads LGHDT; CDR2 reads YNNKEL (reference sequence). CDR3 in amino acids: CASSKTQNQPQHF. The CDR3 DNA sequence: TGTGCCAGCAGCAAGACACAGAATCAGCCCCAGCATTTT.

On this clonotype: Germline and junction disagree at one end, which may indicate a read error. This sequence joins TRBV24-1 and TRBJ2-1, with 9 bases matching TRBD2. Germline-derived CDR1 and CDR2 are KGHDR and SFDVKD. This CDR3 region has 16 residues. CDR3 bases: TGTGCCACCAGTGACACAGGGCTAGCGGGGACCAATGAGCAGCTCTTC. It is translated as CATSDTGLAGTNEQLF.

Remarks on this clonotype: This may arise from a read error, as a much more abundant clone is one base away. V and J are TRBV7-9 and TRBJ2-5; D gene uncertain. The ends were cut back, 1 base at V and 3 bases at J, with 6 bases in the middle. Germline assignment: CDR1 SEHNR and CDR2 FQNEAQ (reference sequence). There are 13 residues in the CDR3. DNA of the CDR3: TGTGCCAGCAGCTTAGTCGGCGAAGAGACCCAGTACTTC. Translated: CASSLVGEETQYF.

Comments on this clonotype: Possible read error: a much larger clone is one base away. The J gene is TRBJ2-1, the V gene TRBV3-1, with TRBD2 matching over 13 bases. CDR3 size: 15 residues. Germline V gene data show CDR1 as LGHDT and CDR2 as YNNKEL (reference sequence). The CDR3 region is CASSPGLAGVHDQFF. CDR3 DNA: TGTGCCAGCAGCCCCGGACTAGCGGGAGTACATGATCAGTTCTTC.